This T cell receptor (beta chain) was found in a study of shared clonotypes between healthy human individuals. Across the study: Aged between 18 and 49, the donors were a couple of women and a few men.

Produced via immunoSEQ multiplex PCR; TCRdb's table is partial and in-frame only. The sample records roughly 2.1 million clones, approximately 94% being singletons. CD8 cells regarded as naive lacked CD45RO, were positively chosen for CCR7, and omitted terminally differentiated effector memory CD45RA+ cells. Study-level findings and limits: The study found roughly 5% of naive CD4 clonotypes shared across a few donors. Generation probabilities were higher for clonotypes shared across all four sorted-subset donors than for unshared ones.

The CDR3 has 14 amino acids. Points on this clone: Its antigen is as yet unknown. The same CDR3 can be traced to other DNA sequences in this sample.

The sample taken for sequencing was naive CD8+ T cells from PBMCs. The chain is built from TRBV21-1 and TRBJ1-1; TRBD1, the table's D call, was not compared with the DNA. TRBV21-1 is deemed a pseudogene. This TCR was sampled from a man younger than 30 in good health. Some clones in this sample may be carry-over from other donors' samples. CDR3 region: CASSKGQGNTEAFF. The DNA for the CDR3 is TGTGCCAGCAGCAAAGGACAGGGGAACACTGAAGCTTTCTTT.